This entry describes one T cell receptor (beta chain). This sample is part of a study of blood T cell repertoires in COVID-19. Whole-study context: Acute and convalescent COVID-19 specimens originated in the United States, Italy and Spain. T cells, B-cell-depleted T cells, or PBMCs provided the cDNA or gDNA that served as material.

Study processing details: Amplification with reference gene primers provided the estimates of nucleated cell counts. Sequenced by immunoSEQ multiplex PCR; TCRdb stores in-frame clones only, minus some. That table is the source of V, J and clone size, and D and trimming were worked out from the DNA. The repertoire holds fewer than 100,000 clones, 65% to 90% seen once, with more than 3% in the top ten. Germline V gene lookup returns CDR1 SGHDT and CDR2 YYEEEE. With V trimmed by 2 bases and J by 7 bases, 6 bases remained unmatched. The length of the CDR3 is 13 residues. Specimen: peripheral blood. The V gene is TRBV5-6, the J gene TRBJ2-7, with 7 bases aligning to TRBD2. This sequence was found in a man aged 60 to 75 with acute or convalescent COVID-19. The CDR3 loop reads CASSFGGGFEQYF. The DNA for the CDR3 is TGTGCCAGCAGCTTCGGGGGAGGGTTTGAGCAGTACTTC. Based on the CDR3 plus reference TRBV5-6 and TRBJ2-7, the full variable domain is DAGVTQSPTHLIKTRGQQVTLRCSPKSGHDTVSWYQQALGQGPQFIFQYYEEEERQRGNFPDRFSGHQFPNYSSELNVNALLLGDSALYLCASSFGGGFEQYFGPGTRLTVT.